This T cell receptor beta chain is drawn from a study of cytomegalovirus exposure and HLA in healthy donors (TCRdb year 2017). Regarding the complete study: According to an earlier analysis of 450 to 650 of the donors, about 170 million T cells yielded roughly 110 million unique TCR beta sequences and more than 250 Gb of sequence data. A later analysis re-analyzed previously published TCR beta repertoires from roughly 630 donors and added high-resolution HLA genotyping to study TCR occurrence patterns. High-throughput TCR immunosequencing, statistical association of individual TCRs with disease status, and machine learning were combined to predict cytomegalovirus infection status. To decide whether each TCR beta V gene segment behaved as functional or pseudogenic, an earlier analysis of some 600 of the donors relied on high-throughput TCR beta sequencing. A later genetic analysis took genome-wide SNP genotypes for about three fifths of the 666 donors and used that subset as a discovery cohort. The study aimed to test whether cataloging public T cell receptors could reveal signatures of past pathogen exposure. Every repertoire in the discovery cohort had been generated on one and the same sequencing platform. Across about 380 genotyped donors of the cohort, an average of about 200,000 unique TCR beta nucleotide sequences per donor were sequenced, and approximately 17% of those sequences were non-productive. An early release covering 550 to 700 HLA-typed donors comprised approximately 290 gigabases of sequencing data and roughly 86 million unique TCR sequences. Along with the roughly 670-subject first cohort, a separate validation cohort of over a hundred different subjects was used. Donor age, sex, ethnicity and CMV serostatus were collected together with the repertoire data. Typing coverage varied by locus: roughly 620-640 donors for A, B, C, DRB1 and DQB1; about 520 for DQA1; 600 to 610 for DPA1; around 490 for DPB1. Rather than using new phenotypic data, the later analysis identified candidate immune exposures from TCR beta sequences and from how often those sequences occurred across donors. HLA typing included class I and class II loci at four-digit resolution. Four to six DR-DQ haplotypes were handled as single units for association and clustering, since linkage in the cohort was strong. The genetic ancestry cluster associated with self-reported Caucasian donors included around four fifths of the roughly 400 genotyped donors. The study used immunosequencing to profile the T cell repertoires of 666 subjects and linked those repertoires to cytomegalovirus serostatus. Overall study outcomes, separate from this receptor: Linkage disequilibrium might explain the correlated functional status among segregating V segments, but an unknown experimental factor could not be excluded. Presence/absence analyses assumed roughly uniform sequencing depth across donors, an assumption that may not hold. In a later analysis, about 16,000 TCR beta sequences were associated with specific HLA alleles at a false discovery rate of 0.05. In a later analysis, HLA-associated TCR beta chains showed more clonal expansion and lower generation probabilities than non-associated chains that were equally common. While some public TCRs were present in many individuals, most TCR sequences turned up only very rarely across donors. According to a later analysis, most CMV-associated TCR beta chains appeared to be HLA-restricted, and the HLA associations seemed to be driven largely by CMV exposure. A total of roughly 160 TCR beta chains were listed by the study as associated with cytomegalovirus. Because HLA typing was missing for some donors at each locus, association tests included only the typed subset. It was suggested by the authors that the approach could potentially be generalized to other disease states and immunological phenotypes. Cytomegalovirus status was reported to be diagnosed by the classifier with high specificity and sensitivity in both the original and validation cohorts. Assigning TCR associations to individual alleles was difficult when HLA alleles, especially DR and DQ, strongly co-occurred. A further reported finding was that TCR beta sequences accurately predicted the HLA-A and HLA-B alleles for most subjects in the first cohort. A later analysis found that TCR association rates varied across HLA loci, with DRB1 alleles showing the most associated TCRs and HLA-C alleles the fewest. Broadly in line with IMGT annotations, most TCR beta V segments showed up in productive rearrangements about 87% or about 30% of the time in an earlier analysis of 587 of the donors. About 17 rarely observed V segments, including chromosome 9 orphons, were excluded from the earlier analysis of some 590 of the donors because counts were too low. In this cohort, only TCR beta chains were sequenced, and detectable features were limited by the absence of alpha or paired-chain data. The only immune exposure information available for the cohort was CMV serostatus. In a later analysis, several top co-occurrence clusters were reported to appear linked to parvovirus B19, influenza, CMV and Epstein-Barr virus. In a later genetic analysis, fewer N-insertions in productive TCRs were reported among donors in an Asian-associated ancestry cluster than the roughly 700-donor mean. In vitro tests confirmed that a few of the cytomegalovirus-associated TCR beta chains recognize cytomegalovirus antigens. In a later genetic analysis, a missense DCLRE1C variant was associated with V-gene and J-gene trimming of TCR beta chains, and the association was replicated in an independent cohort. A cluster of highly shared sequence variants was judged likely to represent a technical artifact of the sequencing pipeline.

Remarks on this clone: The target of this receptor is not known. Nothing much larger sits one base from this clone, and base qualities are not available.

Library preparation used the immunoSEQ multiplex PCR assay. The multiplex PCR relied on a mix of 60 forward primers for TCR Vbeta segments and 13 reverse primers for TCR Jbeta segments. The CDR3 region of rearranged TCR beta genes was amplified from genomic DNA by a multiplex PCR assay. The Illumina HiSeq System was used to sequence the amplified TCR beta libraries as 87-base-pair reads. Turning to the authors' computational methods: A later analysis tallied around 82 million unique TCR beta chains across the 666 repertoires, and about 12 million of those chains were shared by two or more donors. A nearest-neighbor algorithm error-corrected the raw reads and collapsed the reads into unique sequences, merging closely related sequences to remove PCR and sequencing errors. V, D and J gene segments were assigned by aligning CDR3 sequences to IMGT reference sequences. For a sequence to be retained, a match of at least six nucleotides was required to both a V gene segment and a J gene segment. Rearrangements were classified as productive when the CDR3 lacked stop codons and remained in frame with V and J, and all other rearrangements were classified as non-productive. Following IMGT convention, CDR3 was defined as the stretch from the second conserved V-encoded cysteine up to the conserved J-encoded phenylalanine. In an earlier analysis of some 550 of the donors, sequences lacking an unambiguous match to a single V gene segment were excluded. An earlier analysis of 587 of the donors classified V segments as functional when productive rearrangements were above 56.7% and as segregating when the standard deviation between donors was above 5%. A statistical classification framework was built to diagnose cytomegalovirus status from the catalog of TCR beta chain sequences. In a later analysis, TCR nucleotide sequences were compared against IMGT/GENE-DB human TR gene sequences so that V and J genes could be assigned. In a later analysis, CDR3 sequences and most-parsimonious VDJ recombination scenarios were assigned using the TCRdist pipeline. In a later analysis, each TCR beta chain was defined by its CDR3 amino acid sequence together with its V-gene family, and reads without a unique V-gene family were excluded. As a way to deal with suspected cross-contamination and a sequencing artifact, a later analysis dropped hundreds of nucleotide sequences that were highly shared and had low generation probability. In a later analysis, a clonal expansion index was calculated for each public chain from normalized within-repertoire ranks of inferred template counts. Generation probabilities in a later analysis came from a VDJ recombination model fitted to out-of-frame rearrangements, and those results were checked against IGoR. Hypergeometric tests were used in a later analysis to score TCR-TCR, TCR-HLA and TCR-CMV co-occurrence, with a repertoire-size bias correction applied to the TCR pairs. To estimate false discovery rates, a later analysis permuted the HLA or CMV assignments 20 times. In a later analysis, co-occurring TCRs were grouped with DBSCAN, and TCRdist sequence similarity was added when clustering was performed within HLA-allele-positive subsets. Co-occurrence clustering excluded repertoires with fewer than 30,000 or more than 120,000 public chains, plus five with anomalous nucleotide sharing. TCRdb provides this immuneACCESS table in a form limited to in-frame rearrangements. Some clones are lacking; in checked studies, under half of them reflect an unresolved V gene, and why the rest are absent is not known. The V and J calls and clone size were taken over from that table, and D and trimming were inferred from the DNA. Present in this sample are some 140,000 clones, more than 75% of which were seen just once. Together, the top ten hold roughly 12% of the sample.

The cohort was made up of 650 to 700 healthy bone marrow donors. Cohort members were all nominally healthy when sampled, although unrecorded immune exposures were likely present. The donor was CMV seropositive and belonged to the group of about 290 seropositive cohort members. Each donor provided a peripheral blood sample, and peripheral blood mononuclear cells were used for TCR beta sequencing. Genomic DNA extraction from the blood cell samples was performed with the Qiagen DNeasy Blood Extraction Kit. The specimen sequenced was PBMCs. The clonotype was recovered from a man between 25 and 39 years old in good health and CMV-seropositive.

The CDR3 reads as follows: CASSARDRGYNEQFF. The nucleotides read TGTGCCAGCAGCGCCCGGGACAGGGGCTACAATGAGCAGTTCTTC. The sequence joins TRBV7-9 to TRBJ2-1, with 10 middle bases fitting TRBD1. The CDR1 and CDR2 encoded by the germline V gene (reference sequence) are SEHNR and FQNEAQ. Ends trimmed: V by 5 bases, J by 3 bases; bases unmatched to a gene: 4. There are 15 amino acids in the CDR3, from cysteine to phenylalanine inclusive. This entry keeps only the CDR3 DNA: 45 bases, framed from base 1.